The clone carrying this T cell receptor (beta chain) has just one count. The target antigen is unknown. This entry is derived from a study of monozygotic twins with cystic fibrosis. Whole-study context: Libraries were built from about 3 micrograms of fragmented DNA using about 16 PCR cycles. Study findings and constraints: Low clonality (median approximately 0.0095) suggested a mostly naive repertoire.

Germline lookup yields CDR1 SGHAT and CDR2 FQNNGV. The ends lost 4 bases at V and 3 bases at J; junction bases unmatched: 16. The CDR3 runs to 19 residues. Generated by immunoSEQ multiplex PCR, the TCRdb table keeps only in-frame clones and is missing some. Here the sample spans 8,000 or so clones, 85% to 95% being singletons. The receptor comes from a boy aged 2 to 10 with cystic fibrosis. The chain joins TRBV11-2 to TRBJ1-4, with 8 bases matching TRBD1. Specimen: blood. CDR3 DNA sequence: TGTGCCAGCAGCTCACTGACAGGGGAGATTCCACTTCCTAATGAAAAACTGTTTTTT. As protein: CASSSLTGEIPLPNEKLFF.